A single sample is the source of the 2 T cell receptor beta chains below, sequenced in a study of shared T cell receptors in the human thymus. Assay: immunoSEQ multiplex PCR; the TCRdb copy retains only in-frame clones and omits some. This table has 650,000 to 950,000 clones, approximately 85% appearing once. A further study also used this sample, focusing on human thymus T cells.

Sequenced sample: thymocytes. The origin of the receptors is a girl in the first two years of life with a congenital heart defect.

The rearrangement uses TRBV6-4 and TRBJ1-2, with TRBD1 matching over 8 bases. The V gene's germline CDR1 is MRHNA and CDR2 SNTAGT. V lost 6 bases and J lost 4; bases outside the gene matches: 7. The CDR3 consists of 14 residues. The CDR3 bases are TGTGCCAGCAGGAGGGACAGGCTGAGCTATGGCTACACCTTC. Translation gives CASRRDRLSYGYTF.

With respect to this clone: The junction does not match germline at one end; this may be a read error. This chain joins TRBV28 and TRBJ1-4, with D hard to call. Per germline, CDR1 MDHEN and CDR2 SYDVKM. This CDR3 has 12 amino acids. As DNA, the CDR3 is TGTGCCAGCAGTTTAATCGGCACAGCTCGAACTTTT. Encoded protein: CASSLIGTARTF.